This TCR beta chain was sequenced in a study of blood T cell repertoires in COVID-19. Libraries were prepared by immunoSEQ multiplex PCR; TCRdb keeps only in-frame clonotypes and omits some of them. This sample has approximately 260,000 clones; about 93% occur once, and the top ten carry around 1.8%. Germline loops: CDR1 LGHDT, CDR2 YNNKEL (reference sequence). CDR3 length: 15 residues. The V and J ends lost 3 bases and 0 bases, in that order; junction bases with no gene match: 4. The table lists this clone with a few counts. Sequencing was performed on PBMCs or T cells enriched from blood (not recorded which). The source of this sequence is a woman aged 18-29 years who had recovered from COVID-19. The chain combines TRBV3-1 (or the pseudogene TRBV3-2) with TRBJ1-2; TRBD1 agrees at 7 bases. The CDR3 loop reads CASSHDRVANYGYTF. The CDR3 DNA is TGTGCCAGCAGCCACGACAGGGTAGCTAACTATGGCTACACCTTC.